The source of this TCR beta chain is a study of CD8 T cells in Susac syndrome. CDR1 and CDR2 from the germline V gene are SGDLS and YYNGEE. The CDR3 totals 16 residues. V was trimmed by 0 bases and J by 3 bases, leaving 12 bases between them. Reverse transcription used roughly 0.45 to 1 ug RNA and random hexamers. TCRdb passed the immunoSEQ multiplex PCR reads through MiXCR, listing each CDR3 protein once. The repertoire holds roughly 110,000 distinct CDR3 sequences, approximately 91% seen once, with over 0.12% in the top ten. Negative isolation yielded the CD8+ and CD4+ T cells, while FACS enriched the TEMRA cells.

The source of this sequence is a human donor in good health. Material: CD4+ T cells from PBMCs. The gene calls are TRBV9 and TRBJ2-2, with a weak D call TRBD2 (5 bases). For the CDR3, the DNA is TGTGCCAGCAGCGTAGAAAGCGGACCTCACACCGGGGAGCTGTTTTTT. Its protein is CASSVESGPHTGELFF.